This TCR beta chain is drawn from a study of shared clonotypes between healthy human individuals. All donors were healthy HIV-negative adults lacking recent acute infections or vaccinations. The unsorted samples had about 95 million PBMCs used for genomic DNA. An assay was performed, and its level was deep. PCR replicates performed on unsorted PBMC used approximately 0.3 ug DNA, around 30,000 T cell genomes. Assay: immunoSEQ multiplex PCR; the TCRdb copy retains only in-frame clones and omits some. Among under 600,000 clones listed, roughly four fifths were seen once. CDR1 and CDR2 (germline): SGHRS, YFSETQ. The CDR3 sequence is 16 residues long. The V end was cut by 0 bases, the J end by 7 bases, with 16 bases between.

The chain recombines TRBV5-1 with TRBJ1-4; no firm D call. This receptor was obtained from a woman aged 40 to 50 in good health. Some clones in this sample may be carry-over from other donors' samples. The sequenced material came from PBMCs. The CDR3 DNA reads as TGCGCCAGCAGCTTGGCCGGGAACCCCGAGGGTGAAAAACTGTTTTTT. Its translation: CASSLAGNPEGEKLFF.